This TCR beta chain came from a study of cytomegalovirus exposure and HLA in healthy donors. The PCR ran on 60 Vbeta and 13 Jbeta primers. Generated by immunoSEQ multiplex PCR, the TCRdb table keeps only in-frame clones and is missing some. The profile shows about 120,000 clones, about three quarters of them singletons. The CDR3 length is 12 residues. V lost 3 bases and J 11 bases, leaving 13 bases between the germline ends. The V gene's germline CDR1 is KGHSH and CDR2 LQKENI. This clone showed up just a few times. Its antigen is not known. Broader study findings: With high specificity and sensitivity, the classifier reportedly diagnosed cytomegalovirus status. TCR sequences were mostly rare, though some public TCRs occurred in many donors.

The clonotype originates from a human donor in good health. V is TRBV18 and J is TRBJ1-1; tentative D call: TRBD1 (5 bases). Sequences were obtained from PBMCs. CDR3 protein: CASSPGGETAFF. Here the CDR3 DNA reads TGTGCCAGCTCACCTGGGGGGGAGACGGCTTTCTTT. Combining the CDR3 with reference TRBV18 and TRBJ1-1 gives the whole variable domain NAGVMQNPRHLVRRRGQEARLRCSPMKGHSHVYWYRQLPEEGLKFMVYLQKENIIDESGMPKERFSAEFPKEGPSILRIQQVVRGDSAAYFCASSPGGETAFFGQGTRLTVV.